This T cell receptor (beta chain) was captured in a study of blood T cell repertoires in COVID-19. TCRdb keeps only in-frame clones here, not all; method: immunoSEQ multiplex PCR. The repertoire has 200,000 to 300,000 clones, more than 80% of them found once; the top ten carry around 0.87%. The sequence came from a man in his fifties or sixties who had been exposed to COVID-19. The sequencing input was PBMCs or T cells enriched from blood (not recorded which).

The CDR3 nucleotides read TGTGCCAGCAGTTTACGACAGGGGAATGAAAAACTGTTTTTT. This encodes CASSLRQGNEKLFF. The chain employs TRBV27 and TRBJ1-4; 8 bases are shared with TRBD1. Germline trimming cut 2 bases from V and 5 bases from J; bases unmatched to any gene: 1. CDR1 MNHEY and CDR2 SMNVEV come from the germline V gene (reference sequence). The CDR3 runs 14 residues.